Included here is one TCR beta chain sequence, with context. In this sample, this clonotype turned up a few times. What antigen it recognizes has not been identified. No much larger clone is present one base from it, and per-base qualities are unavailable. The germline V gene gives CDR1 as SGHTA and CDR2 as FQGNSA. A distance of 10 bases separates the germline ends of V and J, which lose 5 bases and 6 bases respectively. CDR3 length: 12 amino acids, cysteine to phenylalanine. The entry retains the CDR3 DNA only, 36 bases that are in frame from base 1. The sample comes from a study of T-cell reconstitution after alpha-beta-depleted transplantation in children (dated by TCRdb to 2016 to 2018). Regarding the study in general: The study quantitatively tracked T-cell immune reconstitution after TCRalphabeta/CD19-depleted allogeneic hematopoietic cell transplantation in children using TCR repertoire profiling.

General conclusions and limits of the study: In some patients, the high TCRbeta diversity seen at day 60 was put down to recipient T cells and intrathymic progenitors that had survived conditioning. The apparently early recovery of alphabetaT-cell counts about two months after transplant reportedly depended on only several hundred rapidly expanded clones that came from non-depleted graft cells. Hyperexpanded clone frequencies declined over subsequent months; after one year, T-cell counts and TCRbeta diversity were mostly attributed to newly produced T cells.

The treatment or condition label corresponds to: allogeneic hematopoietic cell transplantation with graft depleted of TCRalphabeta T cells and CD19 B cells. The children who served as transplant recipients had been given grafts of TCRalphabeta/CD19-depleted allogeneic hematopoietic cells. Libraries were constructed by PCR. For sequencing, an Illumina HiSeq 2500 was employed. Molecular barcoding was employed in the preparation of TCR libraries, with unique molecular identifiers being used to normalize TCRbeta repertoire quantification. TCRdb handled the public reads itself, with Q25 trimming in fastp and clone calling in MiXCR, and kept productive beta chains. Records with the same CDR3 protein are collapsed into one entry carrying the most frequent genes and DNA. The sample records approximately 520,000 distinct CDR3 sequences, 11% of which are singletons. About 14% of the sample comes from the top ten.

The sequencing used PBMCs, mostly from graft donor cells, collected 180 days after TCRalphabeta/CD19-depleted stem cell transplant. This sequence uses TRBV7-2 and TRBJ2-5; the D gene is tentatively TRBD1 or TRBD2, each matching 5 bases. The clonotype originates from a female patient between 2 and 15 years old who had a stem cell transplant for aplastic anemia, so the T cells may come from the graft donor. In nucleotides, the sequence is TGTGCCAGCAGCCCCCCGGGACAGACCCAGTACTTC. This yields the protein CASSPPGQTQYF. Beyond the CDR3, the reference TRBV7-2 and TRBJ2-5 genes provide the residues; the full variable domain reads: GAGVSQSPSNKVTEKGKDVELRCDPISGHTALYWYRQSLGQGLEFLIYFQGNSAPDKSGLPSDRFSAERTGGSVSTLTIQRTQQEDSAVYLCASSPPGQTQYFGPGTRLLVL.